Sequencing of this T cell receptor beta chain was carried out in a study of blood T cell repertoires in COVID-19. The table lists this clone with a few counts. The CDR3 is 16 residues long. Between the trimmed V and J ends, which lost 6 bases and 1 base, there was a span of 16 bases. Germline CDR1 MDHEN, CDR2 SYDVKM. Source study methods: Reference gene primer amplification yielded estimated nucleated cell counts. Some clones are missing from TCRdb's copy, which holds only in-frame ones; the method was immunoSEQ multiplex PCR. D and trimming come from the DNA, and the V and J calls and clone size come from that table. The sample includes some 140,000 clones, roughly 78% of them seen just once.

The J gene is TRBJ1-3, the V gene TRBV28, with a weak D call TRBD1 (6 bases). The clonotype originates from a man older than 75 with acute or convalescent COVID-19. What was sequenced was peripheral blood. The DNA of the CDR3 is TGTGCCAGCAGCCAACAGACAGGCTATTCTGGAAACACCATATATTTT. It codes for CASSQQTGYSGNTIYF.